Below, 11 T cell receptor beta chains from the same sample are listed, as sequenced in a study of T cell repertoires in cytomegalovirus infection. TCRdb fed the reads into MiXCR, producing one record per CDR3 protein. The table includes about 740,000 distinct CDR3 sequences, 35% to 45% detected once. Sequencing used PBMCs. The receptors stem from a human donor in good health (CMV status not recorded). Some clones in this sample may be carry-over from other donors' samples.

This clonotype has more than one count but fewer than ten. This chain joins TRBV7-2 and TRBJ2-7; D remains ambiguous. Germline V gene lookup returns CDR1 SGHTA and CDR2 FQGNSA. V dropped 3 bases and J dropped 4 bases, with 10 bases sitting between them. The CDR3 extends over 13 amino acids. The CDR3 DNA reads as TGTGCCAGCAGCTTGAGAACTCAGTACGAGCAGTACTTC. Amino acid sequence: CASSLRTQYEQYF.

J is TRBJ1-2 and V is TRBV19; D uncertain. Trimming took 6 bases from V and 0 from J, leaving 8 bases between them. The CDR3 runs 13 residues. Germline CDR1 is LNHDA and CDR2 is SQIVND (reference sequence). DNA for the CDR3: TGTGCCAGTAGGAGGGCAGCTAACTATGGCTACACCTTC. This codes for CASRRAANYGYTF.

With regard to this clonotype: A junction boundary mismatches the germline segment, possibly from a read error. J is TRBJ2-6 and V is TRBV24-1; D is ambiguous. The CDR3 contains 15 residues. Germline V gene sequence: CDR1 KGHDR, CDR2 SFDVKD. This chain's CDR3 is CATSDLVSGSNVLTF. CDR3 nucleotides: TGTGCCACCAGTGATCTAGTCTCTGGGTCCAACGTCCTGACTTTC.

This chain links TRBV20-1 with TRBJ1-2; the match to TRBD1 covers 7 bases. V shed 0 bases and J 7 bases; nucleotides not matched to a gene: 8. Germline assignment: CDR1 DFQATT and CDR2 SNEGSKA (reference sequence). This CDR3 comprises 14 residues. DNA of the CDR3: TGCAGTGCTAGAGATTGGACAGGTATCAGTGGCTACACCTTC. It codes for CSARDWTGISGYTF.

This clonotype has only a few counts. This chain uses TRBV6-5 with TRBJ2-7; D is unclear. Germline loops: CDR1 MNHEY, CDR2 SVGAGI. The V gene lost 4 bases and the J gene lost 6 bases, with 13 bases spanning the gap. The CDR3 is 13 residues long. The CDR3 DNA follows: TGTGCCAGCAGTTTGGAGTTCGGGTTCGAGCAGTACTTC. It yields the protein CASSLEFGFEQYF.

This clonotype has a count of ten or more. The rearrangement joins TRBV28 to TRBJ2-5; TRBD2 aligns across 12 bases. Germline assignment: CDR1 MDHEN and CDR2 SYDVKM. The CDR3 consists of 15 residues. Germline trimming cut 6 bases from V and 4 bases from J; bases unmatched to any gene: 6. The CDR3 bases are TGTGCCAGCAGCCGACTAGCGGGAGATCGAGAGACCCAGTACTTC. This sequence encodes CASSRLAGDRETQYF. The full variable domain, with the rest looked up from reference TRBV28 and TRBJ2-5, is DVKVTQSSRYLVKRTGEKVFLECVQDMDHENMFWYRQDPGLGLRLIYFSYDVKMKEKGDIPEGYSVSREKKERFSLILESASTNQTSMYLCASSRLAGDRETQYFGPGTRLLVL.

V is TRBV24-1 and J is TRBJ2-5; 9 positions match TRBD2. The CDR3 covers 17 residues. Germline trimming cut 5 bases from V and 3 bases from J; bases unmatched to any gene: 12. Germline CDR1 and CDR2: KGHDR and SFDVKD. CDR3 coding DNA: TGTGCCACCAGTGTGGGGGTAGCCGCGGGGGGGAAAGAGACCCAGTACTTC. Amino acid sequence: CATSVGVAAGGKETQYF.

This clonotype was counted between two and nine times. The rearrangement links TRBV7-8 to TRBJ2-7, with D unclear. CDR3 size: 16 residues. Germline assignment: CDR1 SGHVS and CDR2 FQNEAQ. Trimming pared 1 base from V and 2 bases from J, leaving 15 bases between. The CDR3 DNA reads as TGTGCCAGCAGCTTAGGAAGACCAGTTTCGGCCTACGAGCAGTACTTC. This gives the protein CASSLGRPVSAYEQYF.

There are a few counts of this clonotype. The chain combines TRBV28 with TRBJ1-4, with 7 bases matching TRBD1. Trimming cost V 6 bases and J 8 bases; bases outside gene matches: 9. The CDR3 is 14 residues long. CDR1 is MDHEN and CDR2 is SYDVKM in the germline V gene. The CDR3 region is CASSQTGVGEKLFF. The CDR3, as DNA: TGTGCCAGCAGCCAAACAGGGGTAGGGGAAAAACTGTTTTTT.

This clonotype came up a few times. The rearrangement uses TRBV9 and TRBJ1-2; the D gene is possibly TRBD1 (6 bases). Deletions cut 6 bases from V and 5 bases from J, with 17 bases between. CDR1 and CDR2 (germline): SGDLS, YYNGEE. The CDR3 has 14 residues. Here the CDR3 DNA reads TGTGCCAGCACCCCAGGGGAAGGGGGTTATGGCTACACCTTC. Translated, it gives CASTPGEGGYGYTF.

In this sample, this clonotype turned up a few times. This CDR3 is CSVSGRQDIQYF. Written as DNA, the CDR3 is TGCAGTGTGAGCGGGAGGCAGGACATTCAGTACTTC. This chain connects TRBV20-1 to TRBJ2-4; 9 positions agree with TRBD2. CDR3 length: 12 amino acids. V lost 7 bases and J lost 8; bases outside the gene matches: 6. Germline CDR1 and CDR2: DFQATT and SNEGSKA (reference sequence).